This TCR beta chain was profiled in a study of read filtering for tumor transcriptome and immune sequencing. The library was built from about 0.4 ug RNA with molecular barcoded adaptors for alpha/delta and beta/gamma chains. TCRdb processed the reads anew with MiXCR; each CDR3 protein has one entry. The sample has tens of thousands of distinct CDR3 sequences, approximately 12% seen once. This clonotype was counted ten times or more. Trimming took 0 bases from V and 2 from J, leaving 8 bases between them. The CDR3 loop spans 15 amino acids. CDR1 is SGHNT, CDR2 YENEEA, per germline. The origin of this receptor is a donor aged 40 or older with multiple myeloma. The chain carries TRBV11-3 and TRBJ2-1; TRBD1 might be the D (5 bases). The sample comprised a population of CD138-negative cells sorted from bone marrow. In nucleotides, the CDR3 is TGTGCCAGCAGCTTAGAAGGGGATCCCTACAATGAGCAGTTCTTC. Translating it yields CASSLEGDPYNEQFF.